This T cell receptor beta chain was retrieved from a study of shared clonotypes between healthy human individuals. Overall study findings and caveats: The four-donor shared clonotypes exceeded non-shared clonotypes in generation probability, with non-shared ones scoring lower.

The germline V gene has CDR1 MDHEN and CDR2 SYDVKM. The CDR3 loop spans 14 amino acids. Trimming stripped 11 bases from V and 14 bases from J, with 25 bases between. Data came from immunoSEQ multiplex PCR; TCRdb stores just in-frame clones and leaves some out. Of around 690,000 clones in the sample, about 90% were seen once. A word on this clone: Its matching antigen is unknown.

The receptor was derived from a man between 18 and 29 years old in good health. Some clones in this sample may be carry-over from other donors' samples. Material for sequencing was memory CD8+ T cells from PBMCs. Noted subset: CD45RO+ cells pooled with CCR7-negative TemRA cells. The rearrangement uses TRBV28 and TRBJ1-6; D possibly corresponds to TRBD1 (6 bases). This CDR3 is CAVRERTASSSLHF. The DNA of the CDR3 is TGTGCCGTGAGAGAGAGGACAGCGTCCTCCTCCCTCCACTTT.